The present TCR beta chain was sequenced within a study of early T cells in non-severe SARS-CoV-2 infection. The J segment lost 0 bases and the V segment lost 3 bases, leaving 3 bases of the junction unmatched. The germline CDR1 and CDR2 sequences are SGHTA and FQGNSA. This CDR3 has 17 amino acids. Unique molecular identifiers were affixed to single, distinct cDNA molecules. TCRdb called the 5' RACE reads again in MiXCR, with one record for every CDR3 protein. The repertoire has tens of thousands of distinct CDR3 sequences, 13% to 15% of them found once; the top ten carry less than 5%. The sequencing used whole blood, collected at baseline. The TCR sequence derives from an adult who was a healthcare worker with PCR-confirmed SARS-CoV-2 infection or an uninfected control (not recorded which). The chain uses TRBV7-2 and TRBJ2-1, with TRBD2 matching 12 bases. This CDR3 is CASSFGLAGSSYNEQFF. CDR3 DNA: TGTGCCAGCAGCTTCGGACTAGCGGGAAGCTCCTACAATGAGCAGTTCTTC.